This is a list of T cell receptor beta chains from one sample in a study of cytomegalovirus exposure and HLA in healthy donors. Profiling relied on immunoSEQ multiplex PCR, and the TCRdb table lists in-frame clones only, not all of them. Here the sample spans more than 110,000 clones, about 76% being singletons. The sequenced sample was PBMCs. The receptors derive from a female donor in good health and CMV-seronegative. Each CDR3 is given with its conserved first and last residue. The D gene is left open where the match is weak. Rows give clone size only sometimes, using once, few, many, or a class for an expanded clone.

clone_size: -
j_call: TRBJ2-7
d_call: -
v_call: TRBV18
cdr3_nt: TGTGCCAGCTCACCGATTAGGGGGGGGGACGAGCAGTACTTC
cdr3_aa: CASSPIRGGDEQYF

clone_size: -
j_call: TRBJ1-1
d_call: -
v_call: TRBV7-9
cdr3_nt: TGTGCCAGCAGCCCCCACAGGCCAAGCCTTAACACTGAAGCTTTCTTT
cdr3_aa: CASSPHRPSLNTEAFF

clone_size: -
j_call: TRBJ1-1
d_call: -
v_call: TRBV14
cdr3_nt: TGTGCCAGCAGCATCCAAGGGGGGAACACTGAAGCTTTCTTT
cdr3_aa: CASSIQGGNTEAFF

clone_size: -
j_call: TRBJ2-5
d_call: TRBD1
v_call: TRBV25-1
cdr3_nt: TGTGCCAGCAGCTCTAGGACAGGATGGGAGACCCAGTACTTC
cdr3_aa: CASSSRTGWETQYF

clone_size: -
j_call: TRBJ1-1
d_call: -
v_call: TRBV7-2
cdr3_nt: TGTGCCAGCAGCTCCCAGGGGTGGGGAGTTGCTGAAGCTTTCTTT
cdr3_aa: CASSSQGWGVAEAFF

clone_size: -
j_call: TRBJ1-3
d_call: -
v_call: TRBV10-3
cdr3_nt: TGTGCCATCAGTGGGGCGACGGGGTCTGGAAACACCATATATTTT
cdr3_aa: CAISGATGSGNTIYF

clone_size: -
j_call: TRBJ2-1
d_call: -
v_call: TRBV7-9
cdr3_nt: TGTGCCAGCAGCTTTGGGCCCCGTGAGCAGTTCTTC
cdr3_aa: CASSFGPREQFF

clone_size: -
j_call: TRBJ1-2
d_call: TRBD1
v_call: TRBV7-2
cdr3_nt: TGTGCCAGCAGCTCGCCAGGGGGCGCGGATGGCTACACCTTC
cdr3_aa: CASSSPGGADGYTF

clone_size: -
j_call: TRBJ1-6
d_call: TRBD1
v_call: TRBV7-2
cdr3_nt: TGTGCCAGCAGGCCAAAAGGACAGGCTAATTCACCCCTCCACTTT
cdr3_aa: CASRPKGQANSPLHF

clone_size: once
j_call: TRBJ2-7
d_call: -
v_call: TRBV2
cdr3_nt: TGTGCCAGCAGTAAGAGCTCCTACGAGCAGTACTTC
cdr3_aa: CASSKSSYEQYF

clone_size: few
j_call: TRBJ2-7
d_call: TRBD2
v_call: TRBV7-2
cdr3_nt: TGTGCCAGCAGCCTACCGATCGCCGGGACTACGAAATACGAGCAGTACTTC
cdr3_aa: CASSLPIAGTTKYEQYF

clone_size: once
j_call: TRBJ2-7
d_call: TRBD1
v_call: TRBV9
cdr3_nt: TGTGCCAGCAGCGTAGGGAGGAAGACAGGGGGTAACTACGAGCAGTACTTC
cdr3_aa: CASSVGRKTGGNYEQYF

clone_size: -
j_call: TRBJ2-7
d_call: -
v_call: TRBV10-2
cdr3_nt: TGCGCCAGCAGTGTATCCTACGAGCAGTACTTC
cdr3_aa: CASSVSYEQYF

clone_size: -
j_call: TRBJ1-5
d_call: TRBD1
v_call: TRBV5-6
cdr3_nt: TGTGCCAGCAGTATCACAGGGGGCTTGGGTGACCCCCAGCATTTT
cdr3_aa: CASSITGGLGDPQHF

clone_size: -
j_call: TRBJ2-7
d_call: -
v_call: TRBV9
cdr3_nt: TGTGCCAGCAGCGTAGAAGACTCCTACGAGCAGTACTTC
cdr3_aa: CASSVEDSYEQYF

clone_size: -
j_call: TRBJ2-2
d_call: -
v_call: TRBV4-3
cdr3_nt: TGCGCCAGCAGCCCCTATTCGGAGGGGAACACCGGGGAGCTGTTTTTT
cdr3_aa: CASSPYSEGNTGELFF

clone_size: -
j_call: TRBJ2-5
d_call: TRBD1
v_call: TRBV2
cdr3_nt: TGTGCCAGCAGTGACTTCCGACAGGGGATGAGGCGGGAGACCCAGTACTTC
cdr3_aa: CASSDFRQGMRRETQYF

clone_size: -
j_call: TRBJ2-7
d_call: TRBD2
v_call: TRBV19
cdr3_nt: TGTGCCAGTAGTATTGGCGGGGGTCTCTACGAGCAGTACTTC
cdr3_aa: CASSIGGGLYEQYF

clone_size: -
j_call: TRBJ2-2
d_call: TRBD1
v_call: TRBV5-4
cdr3_nt: TGTGCCAGCAGCTGGGACAGGATGAACACCGGGGAGCTGTTTTTT
cdr3_aa: CASSWDRMNTGELFF

clone_size: -
j_call: TRBJ1-2
d_call: TRBD1
v_call: TRBV10-3
cdr3_nt: TGTGCCATCAGGCCGAGGGACAGAACTAACTATGGCTACACCTTC
cdr3_aa: CAIRPRDRTNYGYTF

clone_size: -
j_call: TRBJ1-2
d_call: -
v_call: TRBV11-3
cdr3_nt: TGTGCCAGCAGCTTAGGTCCTGCTATCTATGGCTACACCTTC
cdr3_aa: CASSLGPAIYGYTF

clone_size: -
j_call: TRBJ2-1
d_call: TRBD2
v_call: TRBV30
cdr3_nt: TGTGCCTGGGACGGACTAGCGGGAGGAGGCAATGAGCAGCTCTTC
cdr3_aa: CAWDGLAGGGNEQLF

clone_size: once
j_call: TRBJ1-5
d_call: -
v_call: TRBV6-6
cdr3_nt: TGTGCCAGCAGTTGGATGAGGGTTTCCGCGAATCAGCCCCAGCATTTT
cdr3_aa: CASSWMRVSANQPQHF

clone_size: many
j_call: TRBJ1-1
d_call: -
v_call: TRBV5-6
cdr3_nt: TGTGCCAGCAGCTTTACAGCGAACACTGAAGCTTTCTTT
cdr3_aa: CASSFTANTEAFF

clone_size: -
j_call: TRBJ2-1
d_call: -
v_call: TRBV28
cdr3_nt: TGTGCCAGCAGTTTACGGTGGAGGTACAATGAGCAGTTCTTC
cdr3_aa: CASSLRWRYNEQFF

clone_size: -
j_call: TRBJ2-2
d_call: TRBD2
v_call: TRBV4-3
cdr3_nt: TGCGCCAGCAGCCGGGGACTAGTCGAGGACACCGGGGAGCTGTTTTTT
cdr3_aa: CASSRGLVEDTGELFF

clone_size: -
j_call: TRBJ1-2
d_call: TRBD1
v_call: TRBV5-1
cdr3_nt: TGCGCCAGCAGCTGGTGGACAGGGACTAACTATGGCTACACCTTC
cdr3_aa: CASSWWTGTNYGYTF

clone_size: -
j_call: TRBJ2-5
d_call: TRBD1
v_call: TRBV11-2
cdr3_nt: TGTGCCAGCAGCTTAGACCGGGACAGAAGACAAGAGACCCAGTACTTC
cdr3_aa: CASSLDRDRRQETQYF

clone_size: -
j_call: TRBJ2-3
d_call: -
v_call: TRBV29-1
cdr3_nt: TGCAGCGTCACGGACGGGATGGTAGATACGCAGTATTTT
cdr3_aa: CSVTDGMVDTQYF

clone_size: -
j_call: TRBJ2-1
d_call: -
v_call: TRBV9
cdr3_nt: TGTGCCAGCAGCGTTTTTGCGGACAATGAGCAGTTCTTC
cdr3_aa: CASSVFADNEQFF

clone_size: few
j_call: TRBJ2-5
d_call: TRBD2
v_call: TRBV2
cdr3_nt: TGTGCCAGCAGCCTGGGACTAGCGGGAGAGGAGACCCAGTACTTC
cdr3_aa: CASSLGLAGEETQYF

clone_size: -
j_call: TRBJ2-5
d_call: -
v_call: TRBV30
cdr3_nt: TGTGCCTGGAGTGTAAGGGGAGAGACCCAGTACTTC
cdr3_aa: CAWSVRGETQYF

clone_size: -
j_call: TRBJ1-5
d_call: -
v_call: TRBV7-2
cdr3_nt: TGTGCCAGCAGGGCGGGGGTAGGGAATCAGCCCCAGCATTTT
cdr3_aa: CASRAGVGNQPQHF